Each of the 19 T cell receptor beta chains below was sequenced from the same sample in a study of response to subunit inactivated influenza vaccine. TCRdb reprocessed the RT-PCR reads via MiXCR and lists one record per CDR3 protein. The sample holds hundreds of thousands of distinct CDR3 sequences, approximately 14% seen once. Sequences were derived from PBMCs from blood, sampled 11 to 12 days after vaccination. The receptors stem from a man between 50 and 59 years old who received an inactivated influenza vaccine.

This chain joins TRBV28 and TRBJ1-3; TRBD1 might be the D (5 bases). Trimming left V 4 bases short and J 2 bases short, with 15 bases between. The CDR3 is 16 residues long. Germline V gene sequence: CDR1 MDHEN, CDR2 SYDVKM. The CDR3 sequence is CASSYRTDITGNTIYF. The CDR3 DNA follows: TGTGCCAGCAGTTACCGGACGGACATTACTGGAAACACCATATATTTT.

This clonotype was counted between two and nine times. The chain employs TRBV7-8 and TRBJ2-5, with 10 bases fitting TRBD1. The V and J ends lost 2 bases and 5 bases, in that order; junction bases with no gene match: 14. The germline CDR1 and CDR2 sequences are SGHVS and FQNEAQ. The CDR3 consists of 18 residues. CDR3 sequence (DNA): TGTGCCAGCAGCTTACTCGGACAGGGGGGGATATCGGTTGAGACCCAGTACTTC. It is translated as CASSLLGQGGISVETQYF. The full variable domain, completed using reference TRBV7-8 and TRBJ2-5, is GAGVSQSPRYKVAKRGQDVALRCDPISGHVSLFWYQQALGQGPEFLTYFQNEAQLDKSGLPSDRFFAERPEGSVSTLKIQRTQQEDSAVYLCASSLLGQGGISVETQYFGPGTRLLVL.

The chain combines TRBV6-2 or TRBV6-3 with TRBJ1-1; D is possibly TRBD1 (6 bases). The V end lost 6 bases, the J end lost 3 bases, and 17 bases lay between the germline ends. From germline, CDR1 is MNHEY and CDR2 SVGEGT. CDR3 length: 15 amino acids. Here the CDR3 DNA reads TGTGCCAGCAGGATGGGGGGGGGCTCCCACACTGAAGCTTTCTTT. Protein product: CASRMGGGSHTEAFF.

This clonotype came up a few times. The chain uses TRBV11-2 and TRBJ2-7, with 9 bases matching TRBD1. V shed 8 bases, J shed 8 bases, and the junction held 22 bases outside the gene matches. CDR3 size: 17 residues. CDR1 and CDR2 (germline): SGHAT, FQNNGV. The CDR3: CASRMTSGIRDRVKQYF. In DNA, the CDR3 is TGTGCCAGCCGGATGACCTCAGGAATCCGGGACAGGGTCAAGCAGTACTTC.

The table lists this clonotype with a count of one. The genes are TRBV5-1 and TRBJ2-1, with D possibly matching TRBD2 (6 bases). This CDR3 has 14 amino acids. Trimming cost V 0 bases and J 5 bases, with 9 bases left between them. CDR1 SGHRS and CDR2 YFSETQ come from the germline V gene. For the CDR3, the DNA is TGCGCCAGCAGCTTGGGGAGGGCTGACAATGAGCAGTTCTTC. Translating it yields CASSLGRADNEQFF.

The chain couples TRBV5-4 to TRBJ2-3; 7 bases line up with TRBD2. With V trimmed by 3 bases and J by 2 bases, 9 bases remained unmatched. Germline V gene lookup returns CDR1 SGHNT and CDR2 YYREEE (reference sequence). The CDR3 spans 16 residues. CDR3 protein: CASSSTGLGPTDTQYF. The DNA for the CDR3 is TGTGCCAGCAGCTCAACCGGACTAGGCCCCACAGATACGCAGTATTTT.

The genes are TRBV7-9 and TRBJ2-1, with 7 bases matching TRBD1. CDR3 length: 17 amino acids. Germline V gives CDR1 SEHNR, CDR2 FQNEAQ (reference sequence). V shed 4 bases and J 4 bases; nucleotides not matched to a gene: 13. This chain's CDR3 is CASSSTYTTGAYNEQFF. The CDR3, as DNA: TGTGCCAGCAGCTCAACCTACACAACAGGGGCTTACAATGAGCAGTTCTTC.

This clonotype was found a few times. CDR3 loop: CASSLAIRAGELFF. The CDR3 DNA is TGTGCCAGCAGCTTGGCCATTCGGGCCGGGGAGCTGTTTTTT. The chain combines TRBV5-6 with TRBJ2-2; no firm D call. The CDR3 is made up of 14 amino acids. Trimming stripped 0 bases from V and 6 bases from J, with 9 bases between. CDR1 and CDR2 from the germline V gene are SGHDT and YYEEEE.

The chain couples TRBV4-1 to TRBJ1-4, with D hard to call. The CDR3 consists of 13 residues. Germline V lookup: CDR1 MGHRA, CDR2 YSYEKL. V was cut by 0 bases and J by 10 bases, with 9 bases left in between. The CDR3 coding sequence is TGCGCCAGCAGCCAAGACCAAATGCGAAAACTGTTTTTT. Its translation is CASSQDQMRKLFF.

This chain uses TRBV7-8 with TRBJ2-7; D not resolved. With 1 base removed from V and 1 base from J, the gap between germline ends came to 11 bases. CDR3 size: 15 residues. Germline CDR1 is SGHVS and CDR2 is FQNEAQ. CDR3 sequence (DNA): TGTGCCAGCAGCTTAGATAGGTGGAAATCCTACGAGCAGTACTTC. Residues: CASSLDRWKSYEQYF.

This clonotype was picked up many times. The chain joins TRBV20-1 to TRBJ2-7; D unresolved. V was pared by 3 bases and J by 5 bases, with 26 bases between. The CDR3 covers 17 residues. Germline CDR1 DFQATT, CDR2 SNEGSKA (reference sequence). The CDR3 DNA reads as TGCAGTGCTAGTAGGCTAGGTTGGACGGCCAAAGAGGACGAGCAGTACTTC. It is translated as CSASRLGWTAKEDEQYF.

The CDR3: CASSRTVDNQPQHF. CDR3 DNA: TGTGCCAGTAGTAGGACAGTGGACAATCAGCCCCAGCATTTT. The chain couples TRBV19 to TRBJ1-5; perhaps TRBD1 as D (6 bases). CDR3 length: 14 amino acids. The germline CDR1 and CDR2 sequences are LNHDA and SQIVND (reference sequence). Trimming took off 4 bases at V and 3 bases at J, with 10 bases between the two ends. Drawing the rest from reference TRBV19 and TRBJ1-5, the complete variable domain is DGGITQSPKYLFRKEGQNVTLSCEQNLNHDAMYWYRQDPGQGLRLIYYSQIVNDFQKGDIAEGYSVSREKKESFPLTVTSAQKNPTAFYLCASSRTVDNQPQHFGDGTRLSIL.

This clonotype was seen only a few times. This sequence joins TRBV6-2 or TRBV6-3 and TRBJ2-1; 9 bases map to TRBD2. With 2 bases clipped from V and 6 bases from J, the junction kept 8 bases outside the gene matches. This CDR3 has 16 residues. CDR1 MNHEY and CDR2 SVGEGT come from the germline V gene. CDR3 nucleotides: TGTGCCAGCAGTTACCGGGCTAGCGGGACTTCCAATGAGCAGTTCTTC. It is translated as CASSYRASGTSNEQFF.

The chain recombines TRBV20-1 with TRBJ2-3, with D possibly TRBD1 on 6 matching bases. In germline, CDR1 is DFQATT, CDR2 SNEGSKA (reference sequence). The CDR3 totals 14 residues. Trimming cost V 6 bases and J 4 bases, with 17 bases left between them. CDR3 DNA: TGCAGTGCCACGACAGGAAGCGGATCAGATACGCAGTATTTT. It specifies CSATTGSGSDTQYF.

The CDR3 region is CASSSGTATNYGYTF. In DNA, the CDR3 is TGTGCCAGCAGCTCAGGGACCGCCACTAACTATGGCTACACCTTC. V is TRBV7-9 and J is TRBJ1-2, with D perhaps TRBD1 (5 bases). CDR1 and CDR2 (germline): SEHNR, FQNEAQ (reference sequence). The CDR3 sequence is 15 residues long. V lost 4 bases and J lost 0, with 12 bases in between.

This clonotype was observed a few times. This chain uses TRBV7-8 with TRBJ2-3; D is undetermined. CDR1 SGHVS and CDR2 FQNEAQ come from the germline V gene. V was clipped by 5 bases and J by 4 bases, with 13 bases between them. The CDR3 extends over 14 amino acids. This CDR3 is CASSPAGVSDTQYF. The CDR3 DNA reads TGTGCCAGCAGCCCGGCCGGAGTCTCAGATACGCAGTATTTT.

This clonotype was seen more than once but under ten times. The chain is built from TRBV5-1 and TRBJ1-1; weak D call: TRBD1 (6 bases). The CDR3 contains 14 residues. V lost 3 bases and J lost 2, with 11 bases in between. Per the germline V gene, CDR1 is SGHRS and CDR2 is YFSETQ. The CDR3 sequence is CASSSKGGNTEAFF. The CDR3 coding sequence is TGCGCCAGCAGCTCCAAGGGGGGTAACACTGAAGCTTTCTTT.

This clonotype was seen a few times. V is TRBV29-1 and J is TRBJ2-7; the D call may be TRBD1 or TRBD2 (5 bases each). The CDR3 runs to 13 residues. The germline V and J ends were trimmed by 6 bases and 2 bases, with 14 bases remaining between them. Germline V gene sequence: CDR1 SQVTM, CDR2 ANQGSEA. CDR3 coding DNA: TGCAGCGTCATCCGGGACGAAGCCTACGAGCAGTACTTC. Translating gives CSVIRDEAYEQYF.

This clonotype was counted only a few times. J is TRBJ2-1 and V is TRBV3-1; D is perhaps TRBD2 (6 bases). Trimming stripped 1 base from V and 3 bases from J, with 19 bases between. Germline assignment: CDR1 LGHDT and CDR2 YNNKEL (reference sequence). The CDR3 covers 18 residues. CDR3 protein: CASSQAVSRGLFYNEQFF. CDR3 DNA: TGTGCCAGCAGCCAAGCGGTCTCTCGGGGACTCTTCTACAATGAGCAGTTCTTC.